This T cell receptor (beta chain) was identified in a study of T cell changes during pregnancy in multiple sclerosis. Profiling relied on immunoSEQ multiplex PCR, and the TCRdb table lists in-frame clones only, not all of them. Of 45,000 to 55,000 clones in the sample, 90% to 95% were seen once. This TCR came from a female donor with multiple sclerosis, enrolled in a pregnancy study. This material consisted of peripheral blood, taken after pregnancy.

This CDR3 is CASSEYPRTGSPYGYTF. CDR3 bases: TGTGCCAGCAGTGAATATCCCCGGACAGGTAGCCCCTATGGCTACACCTTC. The genes are TRBV25-1 and TRBJ1-2; TRBD1 agrees at 7 bases. The trim removed 0 bases at V and 4 bases at J, leaving 11 bases unmatched. The CDR3 runs 17 residues. Per the germline V gene, CDR1 is MGHDK and CDR2 is SYGVNS.